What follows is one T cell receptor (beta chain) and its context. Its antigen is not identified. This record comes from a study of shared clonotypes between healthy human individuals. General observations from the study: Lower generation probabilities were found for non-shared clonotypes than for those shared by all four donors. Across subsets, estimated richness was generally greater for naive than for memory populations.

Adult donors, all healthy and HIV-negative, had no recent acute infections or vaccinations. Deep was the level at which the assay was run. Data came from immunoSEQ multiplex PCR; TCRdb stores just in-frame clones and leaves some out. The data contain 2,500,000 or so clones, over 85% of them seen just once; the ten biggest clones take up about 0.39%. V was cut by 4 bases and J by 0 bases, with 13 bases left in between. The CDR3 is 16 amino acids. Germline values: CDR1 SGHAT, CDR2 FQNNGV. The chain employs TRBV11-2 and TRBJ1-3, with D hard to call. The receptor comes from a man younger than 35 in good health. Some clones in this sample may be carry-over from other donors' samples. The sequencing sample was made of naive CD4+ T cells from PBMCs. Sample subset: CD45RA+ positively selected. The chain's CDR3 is CASSSPSGGSGNTIYF. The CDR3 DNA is TGTGCCAGCAGCTCCCCTTCGGGAGGCTCTGGAAACACCATATATTTT.